The 12 T cell receptor beta chains below all came from one sample that was sequenced in a study of T-cell memory formation after mild COVID-19. TCRdb passed the 5' RACE reads through MiXCR, listing each CDR3 protein once. In the table there are hundreds of thousands of distinct CDR3 sequences, roughly 20% of which are singletons. Sequenced: PBMCs or a T cell subset sorted from them (not recorded which). These receptors all stem from an adult woman who had mild COVID-19 (a few samples of this study predate the infection). Cell type and time point are not known.

V gene TRBV5-1 combines with J gene TRBJ2-7; D might be TRBD2 (5 bases). V dropped 0 bases and J dropped 0 bases, with 10 bases sitting between them. Germline assignment: CDR1 SGHRS and CDR2 YFSETQ. This CDR3 is built from 15 residues. Here the CDR3 DNA reads TGCGCCAGCAGCTTGGTTAGCGCGAGCTCCTACGAGCAGTACTTC. Protein: CASSLVSASSYEQYF.

This clonotype showed up just a few times. The rearrangement links TRBV6-5 to TRBJ2-5; maybe TRBD1 (6 bases). The germline CDR1 and CDR2 sequences are MNHEY and SVGAGI. Trimming stripped 2 bases from V and 1 base from J, with 8 bases between. The CDR3 length is 14 residues. This CDR3 is CASSYGGPQETQYF. The CDR3 DNA is TGTGCCAGCAGTTACGGGGGCCCCCAAGAGACCCAGTACTTC.

The chain uses TRBV7-2 and TRBJ1-5, with TRBD1 matching 7 bases. Trimming removed 7 bases from V and 1 base from J; junction bases left unmatched: 7. The CDR3 spans 15 residues. Germline assignment: CDR1 SGHTA and CDR2 FQGNSA. CDR3 sequence (DNA): TGTGCCAGCAACCCGAGAGGGGGCAGCAATCAGCCCCAGCATTTT. Protein product: CASNPRGGSNQPQHF.

The genes are TRBV29-1 and TRBJ1-2; the D gene is possibly TRBD1 (5 bases). CDR1 is SQVTM, CDR2 ANQGSEA, per germline. Trimming cost V 2 bases and J 3 bases, with 10 bases left between them. The CDR3 has 13 residues. DNA for the CDR3: TGCAGCGTTGAAACAGGTCTCGACTATGGCTACACCTTC. It translates to CSVETGLDYGYTF.

This clonotype was seen only a few times. The rearrangement links TRBV5-1 to TRBJ2-7; D is unresolved. The CDR3 consists of 13 residues. Germline V lookup: CDR1 SGHRS, CDR2 YFSETQ. The V end lost 2 bases, the J end lost 1 base, and 7 bases lay between the germline ends. CDR3 amino acids: CASSFHSSYEQYF. The CDR3 DNA follows: TGCGCCAGCAGCTTTCACAGTTCCTACGAGCAGTACTTC.

This clonotype was counted only a few times. V and J are TRBV24-1 and TRBJ2-7, with D tentatively TRBD2 (6 bases). This CDR3 region has 16 residues. The V and J ends lost 8 bases and 2 bases respectively, with 21 bases between them. From germline, CDR1 is KGHDR and CDR2 SFDVKD. The CDR3 DNA reads TGTGCCACCACCCCTTCTCCGGGACTCAGGACCTACGAGCAGTACTTC. Translated: CATTPSPGLRTYEQYF.

The chain is built from TRBV5-1 and TRBJ2-1; no clear D gene. Trimming took off 4 bases at V and 6 bases at J, with 14 bases between the two ends. The CDR3 length is 14 residues. CDR1 SGHRS and CDR2 YFSETQ come from the germline V gene. The CDR3 sequence: CASSRQAASNEQFF. The CDR3 DNA reads TGCGCCAGCAGCAGGCAGGCCGCGAGCAATGAGCAGTTCTTC.

This clonotype appeared once. The gene calls are TRBV7-8 and TRBJ2-1; TRBD1 aligns across 7 bases. Trimming removed 1 base from V and 6 bases from J; junction bases left unmatched: 6. This CDR3 comprises 15 residues. The germline gives CDR1 SGHVS, CDR2 FQNEAQ. This CDR3 reads CASSLVVTGPNEQFF. In DNA form, the CDR3 reads TGTGCCAGCAGCTTAGTGGTGACAGGGCCCAATGAGCAGTTCTTC. Together with reference TRBV7-8 and TRBJ2-1, the CDR3 gives the full variable domain: GAGVSQSPRYKVAKRGQDVALRCDPISGHVSLFWYQQALGQGPEFLTYFQNEAQLDKSGLPSDRFFAERPEGSVSTLKIQRTQQEDSAVYLCASSLVVTGPNEQFFGPGTRLTVL.

The V gene is TRBV2, the J gene TRBJ2-1, with 8 nucleotides matching TRBD2. The germline V gene encodes CDR1 SNHLY and CDR2 FYNNEI. The CDR3 has 14 residues. V lost 8 bases, J lost 2 bases, and 5 bases stayed unmatched. DNA of the CDR3: TGTGCCAGCCAAGTAGCGGGAACCTACAATGAGCAGTTCTTC. Amino acid sequence: CASQVAGTYNEQFF.

This clonotype turned up a few times. The J gene is TRBJ1-5, the V gene TRBV4-1; D unresolved. Trimming took 0 bases from V and 5 from J, leaving 11 bases between them. The CDR3 extends over 15 amino acids. CDR1 is MGHRA and CDR2 is YSYEKL in the germline V gene. CDR3 coding DNA: TGCGCCAGCAGCCAAGAAATCCGGAGGGATCAGCCCCAGCATTTT. Protein product: CASSQEIRRDQPQHF.

Here the CDR3 reads CASSSGFPDTQYF. The CDR3 region has the DNA TGCGCCAGCAGCTCCGGGTTCCCAGATACGCAGTATTTT. The chain is built from TRBV5-1 and TRBJ2-3; D is ambiguous. The CDR3 spans 13 residues. In germline, CDR1 is SGHRS, CDR2 YFSETQ. The ends were cut back, 3 bases at V and 4 bases at J, with 9 bases in the middle.

This clonotype was seen more than once but under ten times. The CDR3, as DNA: TGTGCCAGCAGCTTGTGGAACTCCTACAATGAGCAGTTCTTC. Translating gives CASSLWNSYNEQFF. The chain employs TRBV5-4 and TRBJ2-1, with D uncertain. Trimming took off 1 base at V and 0 bases at J, with 5 bases between the two ends. CDR1 is SGHNT, CDR2 YYREEE, per germline (reference sequence). CDR3 length: 14 residues.